Each of the 11 T cell receptor beta chains below was sequenced from the same sample in a study of CXCR3-negative and CXCR3-positive naive CD8 T cells (dated by TCRdb to about 2019). For sequencing, a NextSeq 550 was employed. The Human TCR Profiling Kit (MiLaboratory) was used to make UMI-labeled 5' RACE TRB cDNA libraries. TCRdb reprocessed the reads into one record per CDR3 protein sequence, lacking DNA. This specimen's table enumerates more than 65,000 distinct CDR3 sequences. The ten largest clones add up to 1.5% of the sample. What was sequenced was naive CXCR3- CD8+ T cells from blood. The cell subset or site label, read with the paper, signifies: CD45RO-CCR7+CD27+CD95- naive CD8+ T cells lacking CXCR3 (TNR3-). These receptors were collected from a human donor in good health. Some clones in this sample may be carry-over from other donors' samples.

The V call is TRBV5-5, the J call TRBJ2-3; TCRdb designates TRBD1, a call that cannot be tested without DNA. Germline V gene lookup returns CDR1 SGHKS and CDR2 YYEKEE (reference sequence). This CDR3 is built from 14 residues. The CDR3 sequence is CASSFWTGSDTQYF.

The rearrangement uses TRBV7-6 and TRBJ2-6. Germline loops: CDR1 SGHVS, CDR2 FNYEAQ. The CDR3 covers 16 residues. The CDR3: CASSSETLSGANVLTF.

This CDR3 reads CASSFPEGYEQYF. This chain uses TRBV28 with TRBJ2-7. CDR3 size: 13 residues. From germline, CDR1 is MDHEN and CDR2 SYDVKM.

This chain uses TRBV28 with TRBJ2-1; with no DNA, the TCRdb D assignment of TRBD1 cannot be verified. This CDR3 is built from 15 residues. CDR1 and CDR2 (germline): MDHEN, SYDVKM. This CDR3 reads CASSGDSGNYNEQFF.

The rearrangement joins TRBV29-1 to TRBJ2-5; TCRdb reports TRBD2, a call that lacks DNA to check it against. The CDR3 contains 13 residues. Germline CDR1 SQVTM, CDR2 ANQGSEA. CDR3 in amino acids: CSINSGDQETQYF.

J is TRBJ2-3 and V is TRBV5-1; absent DNA, TCRdb's TRBD1 call cannot be checked. Germline lookup yields CDR1 SGHRS and CDR2 YFSETQ. This CDR3 is built from 17 residues. The CDR3 spells CASSLIPGTGVTDTQYF. The full variable domain, in which reference TRBV5-1 and TRBJ2-3 provide the parts outside the CDR3, is KAGVTQTPRYLIKTRGQQVTLSCSPISGHRSVSWYQQTPGQGLQFLFEYFSETQRNKGNFPGRFSGRQFSNSRSEMNVSTLELGDSALYLCASSLIPGTGVTDTQYFGPGTRLTVL.

The chain uses TRBV11-2 and TRBJ2-1; the TRBD1 assignment by TCRdb is unverifiable without DNA. CDR3 length: 16 residues. CDR1 SGHAT and CDR2 FQNNGV come from the germline V gene. CDR3 protein: CASSLVGQGWSNEQFF.

V usage is TRBV7-9 and J usage is TRBJ2-7; TCRdb proposes TRBD2, but this gene call is untestable without DNA. CDR3 length: 13 amino acids. Germline V gene lookup returns CDR1 SEHNR and CDR2 FQNEAQ (reference sequence). CDR3 sequence reads: CASRSGGTYEQYF.

The CDR3 region is CASSPDGSYEQYF. The J gene is TRBJ2-7, the V gene TRBV12-3 or TRBV12-4. The CDR3 is 13 amino acids.

The gene calls are TRBV24-1 and TRBJ2-1. This CDR3 contains 13 residues. Germline V gives CDR1 KGHDR, CDR2 SFDVKD. CDR3 region: CATSSGSYNEQFF.

This chain links TRBV7-2 with TRBJ2-2; TCRdb names TRBD1, which stays unverified in the absence of DNA. The CDR3 covers 16 residues. The germline gives CDR1 SGHTA, CDR2 FQGNSA. The CDR3 spells CARGGQGLQNTGELFF.